This TCR beta chain was sequenced for a study of blood T cell repertoires in COVID-19 (TCRdb year 2020). Turning to the overall study: Samples covering the acute and convalescent phases of COVID-19 were provided by collaborators in the United States, Italy and Spain. The material from the prospective study consisted of cDNA or gDNA derived from T cells, B-cell-depleted T cells, or PBMCs. Subjects who had been exposed to COVID-19, were actively infected with it, or had recovered from it provided the deeply sampled blood TCRbeta repertoires that made up the dataset. The repertoires were released in a freely available public database intended as a resource for research on the immune response to SARS-CoV-2. The samples were drawn from two sources: the first 160 participants of the ongoing ImmuneRACE study, and fewer than 1,500 subjects contributed by 6 global collaborators. The sample metadata nearly always contained a de-identified subject ID, COVID-19 status, age in years and sex. HLA class I and class II types, where available, came from metadata supplied by the sample provider rather than from assay-based typing.

Between the V and J ends, shortened by 3 bases and 4 bases respectively, the junction contains 15 bases. CDR1 SGHDN and CDR2 FVKESK are derived from the germline V gene. The CDR3 sequence holds 15 residues, the cysteine and phenylalanine included. The sequence is cut down to CDR3 DNA, 45 bases in frame from base 1. At one collaborating source in Seattle, patients were enrolled during active infection and were followed longitudinally through the course of disease. Whole blood was collected in K2EDTA tubes by collaborating institutions according to the institutions' own protocols. For TCRbeta analysis, collaborator samples were shipped as frozen whole blood, as isolated PBMCs, or as DNA extracted from either sample type. Results the study describes overall, beyond this receptor: The quantity of clinical and demographic metadata differed by source and by participant and was supplied without curation.

A note on this clone: Its antigen specificity is not known. No much larger clone exists at a distance of one base, and base qualities are not known.

TCRbeta CDR3 regions were amplified from genomic DNA by means of the immunoSEQ Assay, a bias-controlled multiplex PCR. As for the original processing: Within the assay, amplification of reference gene primers was used to estimate how many nucleated cells each sample contained. Sequence reads were collapsed and filtered to measure the absolute abundance of every unique TCRbeta CDR3 rearrangement. For each sample, productive Simpson clonality was calculated as the square root of Simpson's diversity index over productive rearrangements. In its TCRdb copy, this immuneACCESS table keeps in-frame sequences only and misses some clones. Where compared with another copy, unresolved V genes explain less than half of these, and the others have no known cause. D and trimming were read from the DNA, whereas the V and J calls and clone size are those reported in that table. This sample has roughly 250,000 clones in its table, and about nine tenths of those were observed once. Around 0.86% of the sample goes to the ten largest clones.

The sequencing input was peripheral blood. The chain joins TRBV14 to TRBJ1-1; a tentative D match to TRBD1 spans 5 bases. The clonotype comes from a man aged 30 to 45 with COVID-19, enrolled during active disease. The CDR3 amino acid sequence is: CASSHQTGVGTEAFF. In nucleotides, the sequence is TGTGCCAGCAGCCACCAAACAGGCGTGGGCACTGAAGCTTTCTTT.